A selection of T cell receptor beta chains follows, all from one sample in a study of shared clonotypes between healthy human individuals. Assay used: immunoSEQ multiplex PCR; TCRdb lists only in-frame clones, some missing. This table holds roughly 720,000 clones, 80% to 95% found once. The sample was memory CD8+ T cells from PBMCs. These receptors came from a young man in good health. Some clones in this sample may be carry-over from other donors' samples. The CDR3 runs from the conserved cysteine through the conserved F or W. D genes are given only for firm matches. Clone sizes are given selectively: once, few, many, or a class where the clone is expanded.

D gene | clone size | J gene | V gene | CDR3 length | CDR3 DNA | CDR3 protein
- | once | TRBJ1-4 | TRBV4-1 | 16 | TGCGCCAGCAGCCAAGGAGCACAGTGGGATTCGGAAAAACTGTTTTTT | CASSQGAQWDSEKLFF
- | few | TRBJ1-1 | TRBV28 | 12 | TGTGCCAGCAGTTTAGGGCCGGTTGAAGCTTTCTTT | CASSLGPVEAFF
- | - | TRBJ2-7 | TRBV7-9 | 12 | TGTGCCAGCAGCTCCGATGTAGTCGAGCAGTACTTC | CASSSDVVEQYF
TRBD1 | - | TRBJ2-7 | TRBV6-1 | 15 | TGTGCCAGCAGTCGACAGGGTAAAAGAGCGGACGAGCAGTACTTC | CASSRQGKRADEQYF
- | - | TRBJ2-3 | TRBV28 | 16 | TGTGCCAGCAGTTTAATATCAGTGTCTAGCACAGATACGCAGTATTTT | CASSLISVSSTDTQYF
TRBD1 | - | TRBJ2-7 | TRBV5-6 | 14 | TGTGCCAGCAGCTTATCCGGGACAGGGTACGAGCAGTACTTC | CASSLSGTGYEQYF
- | - | TRBJ1-4 | TRBV9 | 14 | TGTGCCAGCAGCGCGGGCGGGGAGGACGAAAAACTGTTTTTT | CASSAGGEDEKLFF
- | - | TRBJ2-7 | TRBV19 | 15 | TGTGCCAGTAGTATAAGGCGGAACGGGCCCTACGAGCAGTACTTC | CASSIRRNGPYEQYF
- | - | TRBJ2-1 | TRBV6-5 | 13 | TGTGCCAGCGGGGTGGACGGCTACAATGAGCAGTTCTTC | CASGVDGYNEQFF
- | - | TRBJ1-1 | TRBV6-1 | 15 | TGTGCCAGCAGTGAAGTCCGGGACGGGAACACTGAAGCTTTCTTT | CASSEVRDGNTEAFF
- | once | TRBJ1-4 | TRBV13 | 15 | TGTGCCAGCAGCTTAGGAGCTGCAACTAATGAAAAACTGTTTTTT | CASSLGAATNEKLFF
- | - | TRBJ2-5 | TRBV7-9 | 15 | TGTGCCAGCAGCTTAGTTCCGACGGCCCAAGAGACCCAGTACTTC | CASSLVPTAQETQYF
TRBD1 | - | TRBJ2-1 | TRBV9 | 17 | TGTGCCAGCAGCGTAGGTTCTCGACAGGGATTTCTGGATGAGCAGTTCTTC | CASSVGSRQGFLDEQFF
TRBD1 | once | TRBJ1-4 | TRBV11-2 | 17 | TGTGCCAGCAGCTTAGATAGGAGGGACAGGGGTTTTGAAAAACTGTTTTTT | CASSLDRRDRGFEKLFF
- | - | TRBJ2-6 | TRBV4-1 | 16 | TGCGCCAGCAGCCCTCGAAAACCTCCTGGGGCCAACGTCCTGACTTTC | CASSPRKPPGANVLTF
TRBD2 | - | TRBJ2-3 | TRBV13 | 14 | TGTGCCAGTACCTGGCGGGGGAACACAGATACGCAGTATTTT | CASTWRGNTDTQYF
TRBD2 | - | TRBJ2-5 | TRBV4-2 | 16 | TGTGCCAGCAGCCAAGTTAAGGGACTAGCTTGGGAGACCCAGTACTTC | CASSQVKGLAWETQYF
TRBD2 | - | TRBJ2-1 | TRBV7-3 | 15 | TGTGCCAGCAGCAACAGCGGGGGCTCCTACAATGAGCAGTTCTTC | CASSNSGGSYNEQFF
- | - | TRBJ2-1 | TRBV6-1 | 15 | TGTGCCAGCAGTGGGGCAGGGGACGTTTACAATGAGCAGTTCTTC | CASSGAGDVYNEQFF
- | - | TRBJ2-5 | TRBV6-4 | 16 | TGTGCCAGCAGTGACTCTTTGGGCGGTTCCCAAGAGACCCAGTACTTC | CASSDSLGGSQETQYF
- | - | TRBJ2-7 | TRBV27 | 15 | TGTGCCAGCAGTTTACGTCCTCTAGAGGCCAACGAGCAGTACTTC | CASSLRPLEANEQYF
- | - | TRBJ1-4 | TRBV10-3 | 14 | TGTGCCATCAGTGGGGGAACCCGTAATGAAAAACTGTTTTTT | CAISGGTRNEKLFF
TRBD1 | - | TRBJ2-3 | TRBV7-6 | 17 | TGTGCCAGCAGAGAGGGACAGGGGGTTTCCTTCACAGATACGCAGTATTTT | CASREGQGVSFTDTQYF
- | - | TRBJ1-3 | TRBV28 | 16 | TGTGCCAGCGGCTCGAGGGCAATATACTCTGGAAACACCATATATTTT | CASGSRAIYSGNTIYF
- | - | TRBJ1-5 | TRBV27 | 16 | TGTGCCAGCAGTTTATCGCGAGCAGGGGGCAATCAGCCCCAGCATTTT | CASSLSRAGGNQPQHF
- | - | TRBJ2-7 | TRBV7-9 | 12 | TGTGCCAGCAGCTCGCAGGGGGGCGAGCAGTACTTC | CASSSQGGEQYF
TRBD2 | - | TRBJ2-3 | TRBV6-4 | 15 | TGTGCCAGCAGCGGACTAGCGGGAGAGGGAGATACGCAGTATTTT | CASSGLAGEGDTQYF
- | - | TRBJ2-7 | TRBV4-2 | 18 | TGTGCCAGCAGCCAAGAACTTGCCTCCGGGACCGAGACCTACGAGCAGTACTTC | CASSQELASGTETYEQYF
- | - | TRBJ1-2 | TRBV5-6 | 12 | TGTGCCAGCAGCTTGGTCGGGGAGGGCTACACCTTC | CASSLVGEGYTF
- | once | TRBJ1-5 | TRBV19 | 14 | TGTGCCAGTAGCGCCTACTCCCGCGGACAGCCCCAGCATTTT | CASSAYSRGQPQHF
TRBD1 | - | TRBJ1-5 | TRBV11-2 | 15 | TGTGCCAGCAGTCGGGACAGGGGAAGTAGTCAGCCCCAGCATTTT | CASSRDRGSSQPQHF
TRBD1 | - | TRBJ1-1 | TRBV29-1 | 15 | TGCAGCGTTGAGTCTCTTGACAGGGGGCACACTGAAGCTTTCTTT | CSVESLDRGHTEAFF
- | few | TRBJ1-5 | TRBV6-5 | 14 | TGTGCCAGCAGTTTCGCAGGGGGCAATCAGCCCCAGCATTTT | CASSFAGGNQPQHF
- | - | TRBJ1-1 | TRBV21-1 | 16 | TGTGCCAGCAGCAAACCGGAACAGGGACCGGGCACTGAAGCTTTCTTT | CASSKPEQGPGTEAFF
- | - | TRBJ1-1 | TRBV30 | 15 | TGTGCCTGGAGTCTTCTGGCCGAGGGTATTACTGAAGCTTTCTTT | CAWSLLAEGITEAFF
- | once | TRBJ2-1 | TRBV4-1 | 15 | TGCGCCAGCAGCCAAGAACGGAAACCCTACAATGAGCAGTTCTTC | CASSQERKPYNEQFF
- | - | TRBJ1-1 | TRBV5-1 | 12 | TGCGCCAGCAGCTTAACGAACACTGAAGCTTTCTTT | CASSLTNTEAFF
TRBD2 | - | TRBJ2-7 | TRBV28 | 14 | TGTGCCAGCAGGGGCGGGAGGGCCAACTACGAGCAGTACTTC | CASRGGRANYEQYF
- | - | TRBJ2-7 | TRBV28 | 14 | TGTGCCAGCAACGATAGCGCCTCTCCCTACGAGCAGTACTTC | CASNDSASPYEQYF
- | - | TRBJ2-1 | TRBV9 | 14 | TGTGCCAGCAGCCCCGGGACCCTACCCAATGAGCAGTTCTTC | CASSPGTLPNEQFF
- | - | TRBJ1-1 | TRBV28 | 13 | TGTGCCAGCAGTTTATGGTCCAATACTGAAGCTTTCTTT | CASSLWSNTEAFF